Listed below are T cell receptor beta chains from one sample, sequenced in a study of cytomegalovirus exposure and HLA in healthy donors. Data came from immunoSEQ multiplex PCR; TCRdb stores just in-frame clones and leaves some out. This repertoire shows roughly 190,000 clones, 86% found once; its top ten account for around 1.6%. Sequenced material: PBMCs. The receptors were gathered from a woman between 18 and 29 years old in good health and CMV-seronegative. The CDR3 runs from the conserved cysteine through the conserved F or W. A D gene is named only where the DNA matches it firmly. The listing skips clone size in some rows; elsewhere it reads once, few, many or a size class.

j_gene: TRBJ1-4
v_gene: TRBV9
abundance: .
d_gene: .
CDR3nt: TGTGCCAGCAGCGTGAACGGGGGGAATGGAAAACTGTTTTTT
CDR3aa: CASSVNGGNGKLFF

j_gene: TRBJ2-3
v_gene: TRBV5-1
abundance: .
d_gene: TRBD2
CDR3nt: TGCGCCAGCAGCTTGACTAGCGGGGGGCCGTGGGAAGATACGCAGTATTTT
CDR3aa: CASSLTSGGPWEDTQYF

j_gene: TRBJ2-7
v_gene: TRBV5-1
abundance: .
d_gene: .
CDR3nt: TGCGCCAGCAGCTACGGACAGCCAAGCCCCGAGCAGTACTTC
CDR3aa: CASSYGQPSPEQYF

j_gene: TRBJ2-1
v_gene: TRBV10-2
abundance: .
d_gene: TRBD2
CDR3nt: TGCGCCAGCAGTGAGTGGGCGGGAGTAACCTACAATGAGCAGTTCTTC
CDR3aa: CASSEWAGVTYNEQFF

j_gene: TRBJ2-5
v_gene: TRBV28
abundance: .
d_gene: TRBD1
CDR3nt: TGTGCCAGCAGACCGGGACAGCCTCAAGAGACCCAGTACTTC
CDR3aa: CASRPGQPQETQYF

j_gene: TRBJ2-4
v_gene: TRBV4-1
abundance: .
d_gene: TRBD1
CDR3nt: TGCGCCAGCAGCCAGGGAGACAGGGATAAAAACATTCAGTACTTC
CDR3aa: CASSQGDRDKNIQYF

j_gene: TRBJ1-6
v_gene: TRBV2
abundance: .
d_gene: TRBD1
CDR3nt: TGTGCCAGCACTGTAGACAGGGGAGGTAATTCACCCCTCCACTTT
CDR3aa: CASTVDRGGNSPLHF

j_gene: TRBJ2-3
v_gene: TRBV4-2
abundance: once
d_gene: TRBD2
CDR3nt: TGTGCCAGCAGCCAATCCCTCGGGGGGGGTGAGCCCAATACGCAGTATTTT
CDR3aa: CASSQSLGGGEPNTQYF

j_gene: TRBJ2-7
v_gene: TRBV10-3
abundance: .
d_gene: TRBD1
CDR3nt: TGTGCCATCAGTGCTACAGGGGACGAGCAGTACTTC
CDR3aa: CAISATGDEQYF

j_gene: TRBJ2-7
v_gene: TRBV10-3
abundance: .
d_gene: .
CDR3nt: TGTGCCATCAGTGGACAGGCTGAAGGCGAGCAGTACTTC
CDR3aa: CAISGQAEGEQYF

j_gene: TRBJ2-5
v_gene: TRBV5-4
abundance: .
d_gene: TRBD1
CDR3nt: TGTGCCAGCAGCTTGGACAGGGGGCCGCTTTTAATCAAGGAGACCCAGTACTTC
CDR3aa: CASSLDRGPLLIKETQYF

j_gene: TRBJ2-2
v_gene: TRBV18
abundance: .
d_gene: TRBD2
CDR3nt: TGTGCCAGCTCACCTTCCGCGGGAGACTTGGGCGGGGAGCTGTTTTTT
CDR3aa: CASSPSAGDLGGELFF

j_gene: TRBJ1-4
v_gene: TRBV11-2
abundance: few
d_gene: TRBD1
CDR3nt: TGTGCCAGCAGCTTAGTGTGGACAGGCGATGGATTCTTAAATGAAAAACTGTTTTTT
CDR3aa: CASSLVWTGDGFLNEKLFF

j_gene: TRBJ1-2
v_gene: TRBV5-1
abundance: .
d_gene: TRBD1
CDR3nt: TGCGCCAGCAGCCCGGGACAGACTATTAACTATGGCTACACCTTC
CDR3aa: CASSPGQTINYGYTF

j_gene: TRBJ2-7
v_gene: TRBV5-4
abundance: .
d_gene: TRBD2
CDR3nt: TGTGCCAGCAGCCTAGCGGGAGGGCGAGGCGAGCAGTACTTC
CDR3aa: CASSLAGGRGEQYF

j_gene: TRBJ2-1
v_gene: TRBV5-4
abundance: .
d_gene: TRBD2
CDR3nt: TGTGCCAGCAGCCGATATCTAGCGGGGGGGCTCAATGAGCAGTTCTTC
CDR3aa: CASSRYLAGGLNEQFF

j_gene: TRBJ1-2
v_gene: TRBV4-1
abundance: .
d_gene: TRBD1
CDR3nt: TGCGCCAGCAGCCAAGATAGCCAGGGGGCGAGTTCTTATGGCTACACCTTC
CDR3aa: CASSQDSQGASSYGYTF

j_gene: TRBJ2-6
v_gene: TRBV27
abundance: once
d_gene: TRBD1
CDR3nt: TGTGCCAGCAGTTTAGCGGAGACAGGGGTCTTCTCTGGGGCCAACGTCCTGACTTTC
CDR3aa: CASSLAETGVFSGANVLTF

j_gene: TRBJ2-1
v_gene: TRBV7-8
abundance: .
d_gene: TRBD2
CDR3nt: TGTGCCAGCAGCTTCAGCGGGGGGAACAATGAGCAGTTCTTC
CDR3aa: CASSFSGGNNEQFF

j_gene: TRBJ1-4
v_gene: TRBV15
abundance: .
d_gene: .
CDR3nt: TGTGCCACCAGCGCCGGGGGGGACGATGAAAAACTGTTTTTT
CDR3aa: CATSAGGDDEKLFF

j_gene: TRBJ2-7
v_gene: TRBV30
abundance: .
d_gene: .
CDR3nt: TGTGCCTGGAGTCAAGGAAAGCGGTACGAGCAGTACTTC
CDR3aa: CAWSQGKRYEQYF

j_gene: TRBJ1-2
v_gene: TRBV9
abundance: many
d_gene: TRBD1
CDR3nt: TGTGCCAGCAGCGTAGGGGGACAGCCTAACTATGGCTACACCTTC
CDR3aa: CASSVGGQPNYGYTF

j_gene: TRBJ2-7
v_gene: TRBV29-1
abundance: .
d_gene: .
CDR3nt: TGCAGCGTCGCCACACTTACCAACAGAGGGGAGCAGTACTTC
CDR3aa: CSVATLTNRGEQYF

j_gene: TRBJ2-7
v_gene: TRBV6-5
abundance: once
d_gene: TRBD1
CDR3nt: TGTGCCAGCAGATTCCGGGACAGGGCTTCCTACGAGCAGTACTTC
CDR3aa: CASRFRDRASYEQYF

j_gene: TRBJ1-5
v_gene: TRBV18
abundance: .
d_gene: TRBD1
CDR3nt: TGTGCCAGCTCCCCCGGGACAGGGGGCAGGAGCAATCAGCCCCAGCATTTT
CDR3aa: CASSPGTGGRSNQPQHF

j_gene: TRBJ1-2
v_gene: TRBV2
abundance: .
d_gene: TRBD1
CDR3nt: TGTGCCAGCACCCAAACGGACAGGGACGGCTACACCTTC
CDR3aa: CASTQTDRDGYTF

j_gene: TRBJ1-1
v_gene: TRBV7-9
abundance: .
d_gene: .
CDR3nt: TGTGCCAGCAGCTTCACAGGTTCGAACACTGAAGCTTTCTTT
CDR3aa: CASSFTGSNTEAFF

j_gene: TRBJ1-2
v_gene: TRBV13
abundance: .
d_gene: TRBD1
CDR3nt: TGTGCCAGCAGCTTCGGCAGGGGGGATGGCTACACCTTC
CDR3aa: CASSFGRGDGYTF

j_gene: TRBJ2-6
v_gene: TRBV5-8
abundance: .
d_gene: TRBD1
CDR3nt: TGTGCCAGCAGCTCCGACTGGACAGGGGGCTCTGGGGCCAACGTCCTGACTTTC
CDR3aa: CASSSDWTGGSGANVLTF

j_gene: TRBJ2-7
v_gene: TRBV16
abundance: .
d_gene: .
CDR3nt: TGTGCCAGCAGCCTAATCGCCTACGAGCAGTACTTC
CDR3aa: CASSLIAYEQYF

j_gene: TRBJ2-1
v_gene: TRBV10-3
abundance: .
d_gene: TRBD1
CDR3nt: TGTGCCGTCAGGGACAGGGTGGAAAATGAGCAGTTCTTC
CDR3aa: CAVRDRVENEQFF

j_gene: TRBJ2-7
v_gene: TRBV12-5
abundance: .
d_gene: TRBD1
CDR3nt: TGTGCTAGTGGTTTCGGGACAGGGGTCTACGAGCAGTACTTC
CDR3aa: CASGFGTGVYEQYF

j_gene: TRBJ2-7
v_gene: TRBV6-5
abundance: .
d_gene: TRBD1
CDR3nt: TGTGCCAGCAGTTTCACCACCCTTAGACAGGGGAACGAGCAGTACTTC
CDR3aa: CASSFTTLRQGNEQYF

j_gene: TRBJ2-5
v_gene: TRBV7-2
abundance: .
d_gene: TRBD2
CDR3nt: TGTGCCAGCAGCCCTCAATCGCGGGGGGCTCAAGAGACCCAGTACTTC
CDR3aa: CASSPQSRGAQETQYF

j_gene: TRBJ1-1
v_gene: TRBV19
abundance: .
d_gene: .
CDR3nt: TGTGCCAGTAGTTCGTTGGGGGGACACACTGAAGCTTTCTTT
CDR3aa: CASSSLGGHTEAFF

j_gene: TRBJ1-3
v_gene: TRBV11-3
abundance: .
d_gene: .
CDR3nt: TGTGCCAGCAGCCCGGGCGGGGGCGCCTCTGGAAACACCATATATTTT
CDR3aa: CASSPGGGASGNTIYF

j_gene: TRBJ2-1
v_gene: TRBV19
abundance: .
d_gene: .
CDR3nt: TGTGCCAGTAGTATAGATAACCTCGGTCTCCACAATGAGCAGTTCTTC
CDR3aa: CASSIDNLGLHNEQFF

j_gene: TRBJ1-6
v_gene: TRBV5-5
abundance: .
d_gene: .
CDR3nt: TGTGCCAGCAGCTTCGGCAGGGCAGACACCTCCTATAATTCACCCCTCCACTTT
CDR3aa: CASSFGRADTSYNSPLHF

j_gene: TRBJ1-4
v_gene: TRBV7-6
abundance: .
d_gene: TRBD1
CDR3nt: TGTGCCAGCAGCTTAGTAGGGACAGTTAATGAAAAACTGTTTTTT
CDR3aa: CASSLVGTVNEKLFF